What follows are 28 T cell receptor beta chains derived from one specimen sequenced in a study of blood T cells in healthy people across ages. Next came a second PCR, run for 7 to 11 cycles, which used a sample-barcoded 5' primer along with a J-beta primer mix. TCRdb independently ran MiXCR on the 5' RACE reads; one entry per CDR3 protein. The data show about 830,000 distinct CDR3 sequences, approximately 67% seen once. Sequencing was carried out using blood. These receptors were collected from a man aged 25-45 years in good health.

The count of this clonotype is one. The CDR3 sequence is CASSPEGAWGLEATQYF. CDR3 nucleotides: TGTGCCAGCAGCCCTGAGGGGGCTTGGGGTTTGGAAGCGACCCAGTACTTC. This sequence joins TRBV7-9 and TRBJ2-5, with TRBD1 identical over 7 bases. CDR1 SEHNR and CDR2 FQNEAQ come from the germline V gene (reference sequence). The CDR3 covers 17 residues. The junction had 19 bases not matched to a gene; V was cut back by 5 bases and J by 7 bases.

This sequence joins TRBV12-3 or TRBV12-4 and TRBJ2-7; perhaps TRBD1 as D (5 bases). With 7 bases removed from V and 5 bases from J, the gap between germline ends came to 18 bases. This CDR3 has 14 amino acids. The DNA for the CDR3 is TGTGCCAGCACTTTGGGGCCAGGGAACCACGAGCAGTACTTC. This translates into CASTLGPGNHEQYF.

CDR3 region: CLSFMPGGANVLTF. In DNA form, the CDR3 reads TGTCTAAGTTTCATGCCGGGAGGGGCCAACGTCCTGACTTTC. The chain combines TRBV7-2 with TRBJ2-6; the D gene is possibly TRBD2 (5 bases). Germline CDR1 is SGHTA and CDR2 is FQGNSA. This CDR3 contains 14 residues.

V and J are TRBV13 and TRBJ2-1; D is ambiguous. CDR1 is PRHDT and CDR2 is FYEKMQ in the germline V gene (reference sequence). V lost 5 bases and J 5 bases, leaving 7 bases between the germline ends. The length of the CDR3 is 12 residues. CDR3 DNA: TGTGCCAGCAGCCCTAGGAACAATGAGCAGTTCTTC. Its protein product is CASSPRNNEQFF.

This clonotype has more than one count but fewer than ten. The gene calls are TRBV28 and TRBJ2-4, with D perhaps matching TRBD2 (7 bases). The assigned J gene may be wrong: the sequence end matches TRBJ2-7 better. Germline values: CDR1 MDHEN, CDR2 SYDVKM. CDR3 size: 14 residues. The CDR3: CASSYGGQGVEQYF. The CDR3 DNA reads as TGTGCCAGCAGTTACGGGGGGCAGGGTGTCGAGCAGTACTTC.

The chain couples TRBV2 to TRBJ1-5, with a tentative D call TRBD1 (6 bases). The CDR3 has 14 residues. Germline CDR1 is SNHLY and CDR2 is FYNNEI. V was cut by 4 bases and J by 6 bases, with 13 bases left in between. The CDR3 DNA sequence: TGTGCCAGCAGTGGGGGGGTAGGGGGTCAGCCCCAGCATTTT. Translated, it gives CASSGGVGGQPQHF.

The V and J genes are TRBV30 and TRBJ1-4, with 11 bases aligning to TRBD1. The CDR3 has 16 residues. V was clipped by 2 bases and J by 6 bases; unmatched bases: 8. Germline values: CDR1 GTSNPN, CDR2 SVGIG (reference sequence). CDR3 region: CAWSPLGQGAYEKLFF. The CDR3 DNA reads as TGTGCCTGGAGTCCCCTAGGACAGGGGGCTTATGAAAAACTGTTTTTT. The full variable domain, rest sourced from reference TRBV30 and TRBJ1-4, is SQTIHQWPATLVQPVGSPLSLECTVEGTSNPNLYWYRQAAGRGLQLLFYSVGIGQISSEVPQNLSASRPQDRQFILSSKKLLLSDSGFYLCAWSPLGQGAYEKLFFGSGTQLSVL.

This clonotype was observed a single time. The V call is TRBV7-2, the J call TRBJ1-5, with D maybe TRBD1 (6 bases). Germline CDR1 is SGHTA and CDR2 is FQGNSA. The CDR3 loop spans 15 amino acids. Trimming took off 2 bases at V and 3 bases at J, with 11 bases between the two ends. CDR3 DNA: TGTGCCAGCAGCTTAAGTCGGGGGCCCAATCAGCCCCAGCATTTT. The encoded protein is CASSLSRGPNQPQHF.

The chain recombines TRBV18 with TRBJ1-5, with D uncertain. V was shortened by 6 bases and J by 1 base, with 16 bases between the two germline ends. From germline, CDR1 is KGHSH and CDR2 LQKENI. The CDR3 runs to 16 residues. The CDR3 is CASSEEMGSSNQPQHF. DNA of the CDR3: TGTGCCAGCTCCGAGGAGATGGGAAGCAGCAATCAGCCCCAGCATTTT.

V usage is TRBV20-1 and J usage is TRBJ2-3; possible D gene TRBD2, 5 bases. The CDR3 loop spans 12 amino acids. Germline CDR1 and CDR2: DFQATT and SNEGSKA (reference sequence). V was cut by 8 bases and J by 3 bases, with 12 bases left in between. This CDR3 is CSSNSVTDTQYF. The CDR3 DNA reads TGCAGTAGTAATAGCGTAACAGATACGCAGTATTTT.

The chain is built from TRBV19 and TRBJ2-5; D unresolved. This CDR3 comprises 15 residues. Germline assignment: CDR1 LNHDA and CDR2 SQIVND (reference sequence). V was clipped by 7 bases and J by 3 bases, with 18 bases between them. DNA for the CDR3: TGTGCCAGTAAAGATACTTGGGGTGGCGAAGAGACCCAGTACTTC. Its translation is CASKDTWGGEETQYF.

The chain links TRBV7-3 to TRBJ2-1; D is tentatively TRBD1 or TRBD2 (5 bases each). V dropped 1 base and J dropped 0 bases, with 10 bases sitting between them. The CDR3 length is 16 residues. Germline loops: CDR1 SGHTA, CDR2 FQGTGA. This chain's CDR3 is CASSLRGTDSYNEQFF. The DNA for the CDR3 is TGTGCCAGCAGCTTAAGGGGGACGGACTCCTACAATGAGCAGTTCTTC. The full variable domain, in which reference TRBV7-3 and TRBJ2-1 provide the parts outside the CDR3, is GAGVSQTPSNKVTEKGKYVELRCDPISGHTALYWYRQSLGQGPEFLIYFQGTGAADDSGLPNDRFFAVRPEGSVSTLKIQRTERGDSAVYLCASSLRGTDSYNEQFFGPGTRLTVL.

The V and J genes are TRBV29-1 and TRBJ2-3; D is unclear. Germline V lookup: CDR1 SQVTM, CDR2 ANQGSEA. The CDR3 spans 10 residues. CDR3 protein: CVVRTDTQYF. The CDR3 DNA follows: TGCGTCGTAAGGACAGATACGCAGTATTTT.

This rearrangement joins TRBV5-5 to TRBJ2-5; 7 bases agree with TRBD2. After removal of 1 base from V and 3 bases from J, the junction contained 0 bases not matched to a gene. From germline, CDR1 is SGHKS and CDR2 YYEKEE (reference sequence). The CDR3 sequence is 13 residues long. The CDR3 DNA reads TGTGCCAGCAGCTTGCGGGAGGAAGAGACCCAGTACTTC. Amino acids: CASSLREEETQYF.

On this clonotype: Relative to the germline gene, one junction end is altered; a read error may explain this. The chain couples TRBV2 to TRBJ2-7; 10 bases fit TRBD1. Germline V gives CDR1 SNHLY, CDR2 FYNNEI. The CDR3 runs to 15 residues. The CDR3 sequence is CASSARTGGSYEQYF. DNA for the CDR3: TGCGCCAGCAGCGCCCGGACAGGGGGCTCCTACGAGCAGTACTTC.

The chain carries TRBV6-2 or TRBV6-3 and TRBJ2-5, with TRBD1 matching 8 bases. The junction had 14 bases not matched to a gene; V was cut back by 6 bases and J by 11 bases. Germline CDR1 and CDR2: MNHEY and SVGEGT. This CDR3 is built from 14 residues. CDR3 DNA sequence: TGTGCCAGCAGGGACAGGGTACAAGCTAAGGAGCAGTACTTC. Protein: CASRDRVQAKEQYF.

The gene calls are TRBV9 and TRBJ1-1; D ambiguous. The V and J ends lost 6 bases and 2 bases respectively, with 14 bases between them. Germline CDR1 and CDR2: SGDLS and YYNGEE. The CDR3 runs to 14 residues. CDR3 bases: TGTGCCAGCACCCCCTCAGGCAGTAACACTGAAGCTTTCTTT. It yields the protein CASTPSGSNTEAFF.

V gene TRBV6-2 or TRBV6-3 combines with J gene TRBJ2-3; D not resolved. The V gene lost 3 bases and the J gene lost 2 bases, with 9 bases spanning the gap. This CDR3 has 14 amino acids. Per the germline V gene, CDR1 is MNHEY and CDR2 is SVGEGT. CDR3: CASSYPRFTDTQYF. The CDR3 DNA follows: TGTGCCAGCAGTTATCCTAGATTCACAGATACGCAGTATTTT.

The gene calls are TRBV12-3 or TRBV12-4 and TRBJ2-3; possible D gene TRBD1, 7 bases. Trimming stripped 6 bases from V and 8 bases from J, with 18 bases between. The CDR3 has 14 residues. The CDR3 nucleotides are TGTGCCAGCAGCCTAGGGGGCCCCGGGGGTACGCAGTATTTT. The encoded protein is CASSLGGPGGTQYF.

The chain employs TRBV11-2 and TRBJ2-5, with TRBD1 matching over 8 bases. CDR1 SGHAT and CDR2 FQNNGV come from the germline V gene. The CDR3 extends over 16 amino acids. V was pared by 4 bases and J by 7 bases, with 14 bases of the junction left unmatched. The CDR3 region is CASSSKAGTGVGTQYF. The CDR3 region has the DNA TGTGCCAGCAGCTCAAAGGCCGGGACAGGAGTGGGGACCCAGTACTTC.

The rearrangement uses TRBV4-1 and TRBJ2-2; TRBD1 or TRBD2 may be the D gene (5 bases each). Per the germline V gene, CDR1 is MGHRA and CDR2 is YSYEKL. V was trimmed by 6 bases and J by 4 bases, leaving 9 bases between them. The CDR3 is 13 amino acids. The chain's CDR3 is CASSRGLTGELFF. Written as DNA, the CDR3 is TGCGCCAGCAGTCGGGGCCTCACCGGGGAGCTGTTTTTT.

The CDR3 loop reads CASSYSYGGQAEQYF. The CDR3 nucleotides read TGTGCCAGCAGTTACTCCTACGGGGGTCAGGCCGAGCAGTACTTC. The chain links TRBV6-5 to TRBJ2-5; tentative D call: TRBD2 (6 bases). The J call could be wrong; TRBJ2-7 is a better fit for the DNA end. Looked up from germline, CDR1 is MNHEY and CDR2 is SVGAGI. The CDR3 runs to 15 residues.

The chain joins TRBV5-1 to TRBJ1-4; TRBD1 is a possible D gene (5 bases). The germline V gene has CDR1 SGHRS and CDR2 YFSETQ. The length of the CDR3 is 17 residues. V lost 6 bases, J lost 1 base, and 19 bases lay in between. CDR3 in DNA: TGCGCCAGCACTCCCGCTCAGGGTGTCAGAACTAATGAAAAACTGTTTTTT. It is translated as CASTPAQGVRTNEKLFF.

This chain joins TRBV5-5 and TRBJ2-3; 10 bases align to TRBD2. The CDR3 extends over 14 amino acids. J lost 5 bases, V lost 3 bases, and 3 bases had no gene match. Germline V gene data show CDR1 as SGHKS and CDR2 as YYEKEE (reference sequence). For the CDR3, the DNA is TGTGCCAGCAGCTGGAGCGGGGGGGTAGATACGCAGTATTTT. Protein product: CASSWSGGVDTQYF.

V and J are TRBV6-5 and TRBJ2-1, with 9 bases that match TRBD2. Germline V gene data show CDR1 as MNHEY and CDR2 as SVGAGI. There are 13 residues in the CDR3. V was clipped by 5 bases and J by 10 bases; unmatched bases: 6. The CDR3 loop is CASSHQGLAEQFF. The CDR3 DNA sequence: TGTGCCAGCAGTCACCAGGGACTAGCCGAGCAGTTCTTC.

This chain links TRBV9 with TRBJ2-3, with D perhaps TRBD1 or TRBD2 (5 bases each). Per the germline V gene, CDR1 is SGDLS and CDR2 is YYNGEE. The CDR3 loop spans 17 amino acids. V lost 3 bases to trimming and J lost 1 base, with 18 bases between them. The CDR3 loop reads CASSAWYDRGGTDTQYF. CDR3 sequence (DNA): TGTGCCAGCAGCGCCTGGTATGATAGGGGAGGCACAGATACGCAGTATTTT.

A word on this clonotype: Relative to the germline gene, one junction end is altered; a read error may explain this. The chain joins TRBV5-1 to TRBJ2-5; D call uncertain. Germline CDR1 SGHRS, CDR2 YFSETQ. The CDR3 is 15 residues long. DNA for the CDR3: TGCGCCAGCAACTTGGCCCCAGGCGGTGACGAGACCCAGTACTTC. Translated, it gives CASNLAPGGDETQYF.

The DNA of the CDR3 is TGTGCCAGCAGCTTGTGGGGGGGGGCTTTGAGCAATCAGCCCCAGCATTTT. Protein product: CASSLWGGALSNQPQHF. V gene TRBV7-2 combines with J gene TRBJ1-5; D might be TRBD1 (6 bases). Trimming stripped 3 bases from V and 1 base from J, with 16 bases between. This CDR3 region has 17 residues. Germline values: CDR1 SGHTA, CDR2 FQGNSA.